A few counts support the clone carrying this TCR beta chain. Its antigen is unidentified. The sample belongs to a study of T cell repertoires in cytomegalovirus infection. Study details: Indications of both CMV infection and matching HLA type were provided by public TCR beta signatures.

The CDR3 consists of 14 residues. V shed 5 bases and J 3 bases; nucleotides not matched to a gene: 4. The germline CDR1 and CDR2 sequences are SGHTA and FQGNSA. TCRdb reanalysed the reads using MiXCR and keeps one entry per CDR3 protein. The sample records about 770,000 distinct CDR3 sequences, under 35% being singletons. The sequencing used cultured CD8+ T cells from PBMCs, collected from culture after CMV antigen stimulation. The source is a human donor in good health (CMV status not recorded). Some clones in this sample may be carry-over from other donors' samples. V usage is TRBV7-2 and J usage is TRBJ2-7; 10 bases align to TRBD2. CDR3: CASSLLAGVYEQYV. CDR3 DNA sequence: TGTGCCAGCAGCCTTCTAGCGGGGGTCTACGAGCAGTACGTC.